The 4 T cell receptor beta chains presented below share a single source sample, sequenced in a study of metastatic and nonmetastatic thyroid tumors. TCRdb re-called the PCR reads via MiXCR. The sample lists nearly 25,000 clones; 13% were seen once. No treatment of any kind had been given to any patient before thyroid surgery. The sample comprised blood. These receptors came from a female donor with papillary thyroid cancer or a benign thyroid nodule (not recorded which). Some clones in this sample may be carry-over from other donors' samples.

This clone was counted at least ten times. The gene calls are TRBV7-9 and TRBJ2-1; D is uncertain. This CDR3 is 13 amino acids long. Germline assignment: CDR1 SEHNR and CDR2 FQNEAQ (reference sequence). Trimming pared 0 bases from V and 5 bases from J, leaving 5 bases between. CDR3 region: CASSLAMDNEQFF. As DNA, the CDR3 is TGTGCCAGCAGCTTAGCGATGGACAATGAGCAGTTCTTC.

This clone came up many times. The chain links TRBV3-1 to TRBJ2-2; possible D gene TRBD1, 6 bases. CDR3 size: 19 residues. The V gene lost 3 bases and the J gene lost 6 bases, with 26 bases spanning the gap. Germline CDR1 LGHDT, CDR2 YNNKEL (reference sequence). In DNA, the CDR3 is TGTGCCAGCAGCCACGAACCGGGCCGTCTAGATTCAGGGGCCGGGGAGCTGTTTTTT. Translating gives CASSHEPGRLDSGAGELFF.

This clone was observed at least ten times. The V gene is TRBV19, the J gene TRBJ2-1, with 9 bases lining up with TRBD2. This CDR3 has 16 residues. V lost 5 bases, J lost 0 bases, and 5 bases stayed unmatched. Germline CDR1 LNHDA, CDR2 SQIVND (reference sequence). The CDR3, as DNA: TGTGCCAGTAGTGGGTTAGCGGGAGACTCCTACAATGAGCAGTTCTTC. Translating gives CASSGLAGDSYNEQFF.

The chain links TRBV19 to TRBJ1-3; D not resolved. The CDR3 has 13 residues. With 3 bases removed from V and 2 bases from J, the gap between germline ends came to 5 bases. Germline V lookup: CDR1 LNHDA, CDR2 SQIVND (reference sequence). The CDR3 nucleotides read TGTGCCAGTAGTATGCGAACTGGAAACACCATATATTTT. Its translation: CASSMRTGNTIYF.